These T cell receptor beta chains were read from a single sample in a study of CD8+ T cells in alopecia areata. Sequenced by immunoSEQ multiplex PCR; TCRdb stores in-frame clones only, minus some. Of about 110,000 clones in the sample, under 60% were seen once. The sequenced material came from NKG2D-low CD8+ T cells sorted from blood. The origin of the receptors is a human donor with alopecia areata. The CDR3 runs from the conserved cysteine through the conserved F or W. Each record gives: V gene, D gene, J gene, clone size, CDR3 protein, CDR3 DNA. A D gene is named only where the DNA matches it firmly. The size of a clone is reported for some rows only, either as once, few or many, or as a class for expanded clones.

v_gene: TRBV5-4
d_gene: NA
j_gene: TRBJ1-5
abundance: few
CDR3aa: CASSLARRMGQPQHF
CDR3nt: TGTGCCAGCAGCTTGGCCCGGAGGATGGGTCAGCCCCAGCATTTT

v_gene: TRBV7-2
d_gene: TRBD2
j_gene: TRBJ2-1
abundance: NA
CDR3aa: CASSPAGTSLDEQFF
CDR3nt: TGTGCCAGCAGCCCCGCCGGGACTAGCCTCGATGAGCAGTTCTTC

v_gene: TRBV5-1
d_gene: NA
j_gene: TRBJ2-1
abundance: once
CDR3aa: CASSPGLDYNEQFF
CDR3nt: TGCGCCAGCAGCCCTGGACTGGACTACAATGAGCAGTTCTTC

v_gene: TRBV2
d_gene: NA
j_gene: TRBJ2-7
abundance: NA
CDR3aa: CASRGQGRTSYEQYF
CDR3nt: TGTGCCAGCAGGGGCCAGGGACGGACCTCCTACGAGCAGTACTTC

v_gene: TRBV11-2
d_gene: NA
j_gene: TRBJ1-1
abundance: once
CDR3aa: CASSSGLNTEAFF
CDR3nt: TGTGCCAGCAGCTCTGGTTTGAACACTGAAGCTTTCTTT

v_gene: TRBV4-1
d_gene: TRBD2
j_gene: TRBJ2-3
abundance: few
CDR3aa: CASSYRLAGGPGADTQYF
CDR3nt: TGCGCCAGCAGCTACAGACTAGCGGGAGGGCCAGGTGCAGATACGCAGTATTTT

v_gene: TRBV27
d_gene: NA
j_gene: TRBJ2-1
abundance: NA
CDR3aa: CASSFPGTMGNEQFF
CDR3nt: TGTGCCAGCAGTTTCCCCGGGACCATGGGCAATGAGCAGTTCTTC

v_gene: TRBV12-5
d_gene: TRBD2
j_gene: TRBJ2-7
abundance: NA
CDR3aa: CASALTSGGYEQYF
CDR3nt: TGTGCTAGTGCCCTCACTTCGGGGGGCTACGAGCAGTACTTC

v_gene: TRBV5-6
d_gene: TRBD1
j_gene: TRBJ2-1
abundance: NA
CDR3aa: CASSVTGYNEQFF
CDR3nt: TGTGCCAGCAGCGTGACAGGGTACAATGAGCAGTTCTTC

v_gene: TRBV27
d_gene: TRBD2
j_gene: TRBJ2-7
abundance: once
CDR3aa: CASSFSSAGVDEQYF
CDR3nt: TGTGCCAGCAGTTTTTCCTCCGCGGGGGTCGACGAGCAGTACTTC

v_gene: TRBV9
d_gene: TRBD2
j_gene: TRBJ2-1
abundance: NA
CDR3aa: CASSVGSGRGNEQFF
CDR3nt: TGTGCCAGCAGCGTAGGCAGCGGGAGAGGCAATGAGCAGTTCTTC

v_gene: TRBV27
d_gene: NA
j_gene: TRBJ2-1
abundance: NA
CDR3aa: CASSRGGKYGTGRYNEQFF
CDR3nt: TGTGCCAGCAGCCGGGGGGGAAAATACGGGACAGGACGTTACAATGAGCAGTTCTTC

v_gene: TRBV11-2
d_gene: NA
j_gene: TRBJ2-7
abundance: NA
CDR3aa: CASSLVLRTVAYEQYF
CDR3nt: TGTGCCAGCAGCTTAGTGTTACGTACGGTGGCCTACGAGCAGTACTTC

v_gene: TRBV7-9
d_gene: NA
j_gene: TRBJ2-7
abundance: NA
CDR3aa: CASSLGLSQPYEQYF
CDR3nt: TGTGCCAGCAGCCTAGGGCTCAGCCAACCCTACGAGCAGTACTTC

v_gene: TRBV29-1
d_gene: TRBD2
j_gene: TRBJ2-7
abundance: NA
CDR3aa: CSAWGRLAGGPDSYEQYF
CDR3nt: TGCAGCGCCTGGGGGAGACTAGCGGGAGGGCCCGACTCCTACGAGCAGTACTTC

v_gene: TRBV19
d_gene: NA
j_gene: TRBJ1-5
abundance: NA
CDR3aa: CASNRVGGNQPQHF
CDR3nt: TGTGCCAGTAACAGGGTGGGTGGCAATCAGCCCCAGCATTTT

v_gene: TRBV29-1
d_gene: TRBD1
j_gene: TRBJ1-1
abundance: few
CDR3aa: CSVAYRGEAEAFF
CDR3nt: TGCAGCGTTGCCTACAGGGGAGAAGCTGAAGCTTTCTTT

v_gene: TRBV30
d_gene: NA
j_gene: TRBJ1-1
abundance: NA
CDR3aa: CAWRITVNTEAFF
CDR3nt: TGTGCCTGGAGGATCACAGTGAACACTGAAGCTTTCTTT

v_gene: TRBV9
d_gene: NA
j_gene: TRBJ2-2
abundance: NA
CDR3aa: CASSVAARGPNTGELFF
CDR3nt: TGTGCCAGCAGCGTAGCCGCCAGGGGACCGAACACCGGGGAGCTGTTTTTT

v_gene: TRBV13
d_gene: TRBD1
j_gene: TRBJ2-1
abundance: NA
CDR3aa: CASSLSTGGEFF
CDR3nt: TGTGCCAGCAGCTTATCAACAGGGGGAGAGTTCTTC

v_gene: TRBV27
d_gene: NA
j_gene: TRBJ2-7
abundance: NA
CDR3aa: CASGYYEQYF
CDR3nt: TGTGCCAGCGGGTACTACGAGCAGTACTTC

v_gene: TRBV6-5
d_gene: TRBD2
j_gene: TRBJ2-7
abundance: NA
CDR3aa: CASGAGRALYEQYF
CDR3nt: TGTGCCAGCGGTGCCGGGAGGGCCTTATACGAGCAGTACTTC

v_gene: TRBV21-1
d_gene: NA
j_gene: TRBJ2-1
abundance: NA
CDR3aa: CASSPLSSGRVYNEQFF
CDR3nt: TGTGCCAGCAGCCCTCTCTCTAGCGGGAGGGTCTACAATGAGCAGTTCTTC

v_gene: TRBV7-6
d_gene: TRBD1
j_gene: TRBJ1-3
abundance: NA
CDR3aa: CASSPWDSSGNTIYF
CDR3nt: TGTGCCAGCAGCCCCTGGGACAGCTCTGGAAACACCATATATTTT

v_gene: TRBV20-1
d_gene: TRBD1
j_gene: TRBJ2-7
abundance: NA
CDR3aa: CSASTQGVMYF
CDR3nt: TGCAGTGCTAGTACCCAGGGGGTGATGTACTTC

v_gene: TRBV13
d_gene: NA
j_gene: TRBJ2-3
abundance: NA
CDR3aa: CASRRGSDTQYF
CDR3nt: TGTGCCAGCAGGCGTGGCTCAGATACGCAGTATTTT

v_gene: TRBV18
d_gene: NA
j_gene: TRBJ2-5
abundance: few
CDR3aa: CASSPLGNLVQETQYF
CDR3nt: TGTGCCAGCTCACCGCTAGGCAACCTTGTCCAAGAGACCCAGTACTTC

v_gene: TRBV7-9
d_gene: NA
j_gene: TRBJ2-7
abundance: NA
CDR3aa: CASSFDSYEQYF
CDR3nt: TGTGCCAGCAGCTTTGACAGTTACGAGCAGTACTTC

v_gene: TRBV30
d_gene: NA
j_gene: TRBJ2-3
abundance: NA
CDR3aa: CACEVRSRAGDTQYF
CDR3nt: TGTGCCTGCGAGGTGAGATCGCGTGCCGGAGATACGCAGTATTTT

v_gene: TRBV4-1
d_gene: TRBD2
j_gene: TRBJ2-1
abundance: few
CDR3aa: CASMFLADVSSYNEQFF
CDR3nt: TGCGCCAGCATGTTCCTAGCGGACGTGAGCTCCTACAATGAGCAGTTCTTC

v_gene: TRBV14
d_gene: NA
j_gene: TRBJ2-5
abundance: NA
CDR3aa: CASSPVGGEKTQYF
CDR3nt: TGTGCCAGCAGCCCAGTCGGGGGCGAGAAGACCCAGTACTTC

v_gene: TRBV15
d_gene: NA
j_gene: TRBJ2-2
abundance: few
CDR3aa: CATGVRGTGELFF
CDR3nt: TGTGCCACCGGCGTGAGAGGCACCGGGGAGCTGTTTTTT

v_gene: TRBV5-6
d_gene: NA
j_gene: TRBJ2-2
abundance: NA
CDR3aa: CASGLGTGELFF
CDR3nt: TGTGCCAGCGGACTTGGGACCGGGGAGCTGTTTTTT

v_gene: TRBV5-1
d_gene: NA
j_gene: TRBJ2-1
abundance: NA
CDR3aa: CASSFSENNEQFF
CDR3nt: TGCGCCAGCAGCTTTTCGGAGAACAATGAGCAGTTCTTC

v_gene: TRBV29-1
d_gene: NA
j_gene: TRBJ2-7
abundance: NA
CDR3aa: CSVVRARNPSYEQYF
CDR3nt: TGCAGCGTTGTTCGGGCTAGAAACCCCTCCTACGAGCAGTACTTC

v_gene: TRBV11-2
d_gene: NA
j_gene: TRBJ2-7
abundance: NA
CDR3aa: CASSLRAGTAFYEQYF
CDR3nt: TGTGCCAGCAGCCTACGCGCCGGGACGGCCTTCTACGAGCAGTACTTC